This passage covers 5 T cell receptor beta chains from one sample sequenced in a study of cytomegalovirus exposure and HLA in healthy donors. This PCR relied on a set of 60 Vbeta primers and 13 Jbeta primers. The assay was immunoSEQ multiplex PCR, and TCRdb's table has in-frame clones only and misses some. Here the sample spans about 96,000 clones, around 74% being singletons. Sequencing was performed on PBMCs. The receptor source for this set is a woman in her 70s in good health and CMV-seropositive.

The chain links TRBV9 to TRBJ2-1, with D perhaps matching TRBD2 (6 bases). V shed 9 bases and J shed 7 bases, with 14 bases lying between them. This CDR3 is 12 amino acids long. Germline-derived CDR1 and CDR2 are SGDLS and YYNGEE. As DNA, the CDR3 is TGTGCCACCTGGGACTCCAAAAATGAGCAGTTCTTC. Its translation: CATWDSKNEQFF. Using reference TRBV9 and TRBJ2-1 for the parts outside the CDR3, the full variable domain is DSGVTQTPKHLITATGQRVTLRCSPRSGDLSVYWYQQSLDQGLQFLIQYYNGEERAKGNILERFSAQQFPDLHSELNLSSLELGDSALYFCATWDSKNEQFFGPGTRLTVL.

This clone was seen a few times. The chain has TRBV7-2 and TRBJ1-1, with D unclear. Trimming pared 5 bases from V and 1 base from J, leaving 11 bases between. Germline lookup yields CDR1 SGHTA and CDR2 FQGNSA. This CDR3 comprises 14 residues. The CDR3 reads CASSRNGENTEAFF. The CDR3 bases are TGTGCCAGCAGCCGGAACGGGGAGAACACTGAAGCTTTCTTT.

This clone is a singleton in its sample. The CDR3 loop reads CASSQGSSGFEQYF. CDR3 DNA sequence: TGTGCCAGCAGCCAAGGGAGTAGCGGCTTTGAGCAGTACTTC. The V gene is TRBV4-2, the J gene TRBJ2-7, with D possibly matching TRBD2 (6 bases). Germline values: CDR1 LGHNA, CDR2 YNFKEQ. Between the trimmed V and J ends, which lost 1 base and 7 bases, there was a span of 14 bases. This CDR3 is built from 14 residues.

DNA of the CDR3: TGTGCCAGCTCACCGTTGCCGGGACTAGCGGGCACAGATACGCAGTATTTT. Its translation is CASSPLPGLAGTDTQYF. The chain recombines TRBV18 with TRBJ2-3; 11 bases line up with TRBD2. CDR1 and CDR2 (germline): KGHSH, LQKENI. V lost 3 bases, J lost 1 base, and 6 bases stayed unmatched. This CDR3 has 17 residues.

The chain joins TRBV10-3 to TRBJ1-2; D is unresolved. V was clipped by 3 bases and J by 8 bases, with 16 bases between them. The CDR3 is 14 residues long. The germline V gene has CDR1 ENHRY and CDR2 SYGVKD. The CDR3 region is CAISDSGEGGGYTF. In DNA form, the CDR3 reads TGTGCCATCAGTGACTCCGGGGAGGGAGGAGGCTACACCTTC.